This T cell receptor (beta chain) is from a study of T cells in Graves' hyperthyroidism and ophthalmopathy. In this sample, this clonotype turned up many times. V shed 4 bases and J shed 9 bases, with 24 bases lying between them. CDR3 size: 16 residues. Per the germline V gene, CDR1 is SGHVS and CDR2 is FNYEAQ. From RNA transcripts, TCR beta CDR3 regions were amplified. The TCR CDR3 first-round RT-PCR relied on the HTBI primer set. In TCRdb, the multiplex PCR reads were re-called with MiXCR into one record per CDR3 protein. The table records approximately 600,000 distinct CDR3 sequences, roughly 20% of them present only once.

The V call is TRBV7-6, the J call TRBJ2-5; D possibly matches TRBD1 or TRBD2 (5 bases each). The specimen sequenced was blood. The TCR was taken from a man aged 25-45 years with Graves' ophthalmopathy. The CDR3 region is CASSSTPGPSLSPQYF. The CDR3 DNA sequence: TGTGCCAGCAGCTCGACACCGGGACCGAGTCTGTCGCCCCAGTACTTC.